The 18 T cell receptor beta chains reported below all come from one sample, sequenced in a study of untreated major depressive disorder (dated by TCRdb to the late 2010s). What the authors observed across the whole study: In CD4+ T cells, sequencing confirmed that depressed patients used TRBV05-01 (Vbeta 5.1) more than controls did, with a one-tailed test giving p = 0.040.

Antigens of these TCRs are unknown. The library was produced with the immunoSEQ multiplex PCR assay. The table was pulled from immuneACCESS by TCRdb, which kept in-frame rearrangements only. Such tables lose some clones; where checked, under half of the loss comes from unresolved V genes, and the rest has no known cause. Across this sample there are 23,000 or so clones, with 91% seen only once. The biggest ten clones account for 0.7% to 0.85% of the sample. Source material: CD4+ T cells from PBMCs. These TCRs come from a woman in her twenties or thirties with major depressive disorder.

The CDR3 protein is CASSQDRGRTDTQYF. The CDR3 nucleotides read TGTGCCAGCAGCCAGGACCGGGGGCGCACAGATACGCAGTATTTT. The chain joins TRBV7-8 to TRBJ2-3; possibly TRBD1 or TRBD2 for D (6 bases each). Germline CDR1 reads SGHVS; CDR2 reads FQNEAQ. The CDR3 is made up of 15 amino acids. Trimming cost V 5 bases and J 1 base, with 13 bases left between them.

The chain carries TRBV7-2 and TRBJ2-1; TRBD2 matches 8 bases. The junction had 10 bases not matched to a gene; V was cut back by 10 bases and J by 2 bases. This CDR3 comprises 15 residues. CDR1 is SGHTA and CDR2 is FQGNSA in the germline V gene. The CDR3 DNA reads as TGTGCCACCGACACTAGCGGACCTCCCTACAATGAGCAGTTCTTC. The encoded protein is CATDTSGPPYNEQFF.

V gene TRBV11-3 combines with J gene TRBJ2-7; 8 bases map to TRBD1. The CDR3 extends over 13 amino acids. Germline V CDR1 and CDR2: SGHNT, YENEEA. With 5 bases clipped from V and 6 bases from J, the junction kept 6 bases outside the gene matches. The CDR3 sequence: CASSVDRGVEQYF. The DNA of the CDR3 is TGTGCCAGCAGCGTCGACAGGGGAGTCGAGCAGTACTTC.

DNA for the CDR3: TGTGCCAGCTCACCAGCACAGTTTGAAGCTTTCTTT. Protein product: CASSPAQFEAFF. The chain combines TRBV18 with TRBJ1-1; D call uncertain. V was pared by 2 bases and J by 7 bases, with 8 bases between. Germline CDR1 is KGHSH and CDR2 is LQKENI. This CDR3 is 12 amino acids long. The full variable domain, in which reference TRBV18 and TRBJ1-1 provide the parts outside the CDR3, is NAGVMQNPRHLVRRRGQEARLRCSPMKGHSHVYWYRQLPEEGLKFMVYLQKENIIDESGMPKERFSAEFPKEGPSILRIQQVVRGDSAAYFCASSPAQFEAFFGQGTRLTVV.

CDR3 sequence: CASSQGQEAEQFF. As DNA, the CDR3 is TGTGCCAGCAGTCAGGGACAGGAGGCTGAGCAGTTCTTC. This chain uses TRBV28 with TRBJ2-1; 8 bases match TRBD1. The CDR3 is 13 residues long. Germline V CDR1 and CDR2: MDHEN, SYDVKM. Trimming at V came to 5 bases and at J to 9 bases, leaving 6 bases not matched to a gene. Filled out from reference TRBV28 and TRBJ2-1, the complete variable domain reads DVKVTQSSRYLVKRTGEKVFLECVQDMDHENMFWYRQDPGLGLRLIYFSYDVKMKEKGDIPEGYSVSREKKERFSLILESASTNQTSMYLCASSQGQEAEQFFGPGTRLTVL.

The CDR3 is CASSFERARDRPNTEAFF. The CDR3, as DNA: TGTGCCAGCAGCTTCGAGCGGGCTAGGGACAGGCCGAACACTGAAGCTTTCTTT. V usage is TRBV7-9 and J usage is TRBJ1-1; TRBD1 aligns across 8 bases. CDR1 and CDR2 from the germline V gene are SEHNR and FQNEAQ (reference sequence). The V gene end was trimmed by 3 bases and the J gene end by 1 base; junction bases not matched to a gene: 13. The CDR3 consists of 18 residues. The full variable domain, in which reference TRBV7-9 and TRBJ1-1 provide the parts outside the CDR3, is DTGVSQNPRHKITKRGQNVTFRCDPISEHNRLYWYRQTLGQGPEFLTYFQNEAQLEKSRLLSDRFSAERPKGSFSTLEIQRTEQGDSAMYLCASSFERARDRPNTEAFFGQGTRLTVV.

J is TRBJ1-5 and V is TRBV7-2, with a possible D match to TRBD1 (5 bases). This CDR3 has 12 amino acids. CDR1 and CDR2 from the germline V gene are SGHTA and FQGNSA. V was pared by 11 bases and J by 7 bases, with 15 bases between. The CDR3 reads CASGRGGQPQHF. The CDR3 coding sequence is TGTGCCTCTGGGCGGGGGGGGCAGCCCCAGCATTTT.

The V and J genes are TRBV7-8 and TRBJ2-7; 12 positions agree with TRBD1. Trimming removed 5 bases from V and 5 bases from J; junction bases left unmatched: 7. In germline, CDR1 is SGHVS, CDR2 FQNEAQ. The length of the CDR3 is 15 residues. This chain's CDR3 is CASSIGTGGFNEQYF. For the CDR3, the DNA is TGTGCCAGCAGCATCGGGACAGGGGGCTTCAACGAGCAGTACTTC.

The chain couples TRBV6-5 to TRBJ1-1; no firm D call. This CDR3 has 14 amino acids. Germline loops: CDR1 MNHEY, CDR2 SVGAGI. Trimming stripped 0 bases from V and 1 base from J, with 6 bases between. The CDR3 sequence is CASSYSGRNTEAFF. CDR3 coding DNA: TGTGCCAGCAGTTACTCGGGTAGGAACACTGAAGCTTTCTTT.

The V gene is TRBV11-3, the J gene TRBJ2-1, with D perhaps matching TRBD1 (5 bases). The V end lost 7 bases, the J end lost 10 bases, and 14 bases lay between the germline ends. Germline V gene lookup returns CDR1 SGHNT and CDR2 YENEEA. This CDR3 has 12 residues. CDR3 in DNA: TGTGCCAGCAAGAAGGACAACAGAGAGCAGTTCTTC. Translating it yields CASKKDNREQFF.

This chain uses TRBV5-4 with TRBJ2-5; no clear D gene. V lost 0 bases and J lost 4, with 4 bases in between. The CDR3 covers 12 residues. The germline V gene has CDR1 SGHNT and CDR2 YYREEE (reference sequence). CDR3 DNA sequence: TGTGCCAGCAGCTTGGGGGTAGAGACCCAGTACTTC. Translated, it gives CASSLGVETQYF.

This clone appeared a few times. The V and J genes are TRBV4-1 and TRBJ1-1; D remains unclear. The CDR3 totals 15 residues. V gave up 4 bases and J gave up 1 base, with 13 bases separating them. Germline V lookup: CDR1 MGHRA, CDR2 YSYEKL. The CDR3 nucleotides are TGCGCCAGCAGCCGACTGGTCTTAGGGAACACTGAAGCTTTCTTT. It codes for CASSRLVLGNTEAFF.

The rearrangement uses TRBV29-1 and TRBJ2-2; D not certain. The CDR3 is 15 amino acids. Germline V gene sequence: CDR1 SQVTM, CDR2 ANQGSEA. Trimming cost V 6 bases and J 5 bases, with 19 bases left between them. DNA of the CDR3: TGCAGCGTCCGTGTGGTGGGCCAGCAGACCGGGGAGCTGTTTTTT. Residues: CSVRVVGQQTGELFF.

The V gene is TRBV19, the J gene TRBJ1-1, with TRBD1 matching over 7 bases. The CDR3 length is 14 residues. Looked up from germline, CDR1 is LNHDA and CDR2 is SQIVND (reference sequence). The V gene end was trimmed by 7 bases and the J gene end by 5 bases; junction bases not matched to a gene: 10. Written as DNA, the CDR3 is TGTGCCAGTACCATCCGGACAGGAGGAACTGAAGCTTTCTTT. It translates to CASTIRTGGTEAFF. Together with reference TRBV19 and TRBJ1-1, the CDR3 gives the full variable domain: DGGITQSPKYLFRKEGQNVTLSCEQNLNHDAMYWYRQDPGQGLRLIYYSQIVNDFQKGDIAEGYSVSREKKESFPLTVTSAQKNPTAFYLCASTIRTGGTEAFFGQGTRLTVV.

The chain employs TRBV27 and TRBJ1-2; the match to TRBD1 covers 9 bases. Germline V gene lookup returns CDR1 MNHEY and CDR2 SMNVEV (reference sequence). V lost 2 bases to trimming and J lost 8 bases; unmatched junction nucleotides: 6. This CDR3 comprises 14 residues. CDR3 nucleotides: TGTGCCAGCAGTTTAACAGGGGGCGCGGGGGGCTACACCTTC. Protein sequence: CASSLTGGAGGYTF.

The chain links TRBV11-3 to TRBJ2-5, with a possible D match to TRBD1 (5 bases). V was clipped by 5 bases and J by 9 bases, with 22 bases between them. CDR1 SGHNT and CDR2 YENEEA come from the germline V gene. The CDR3 loop spans 15 amino acids. CDR3 protein: CASSPNGQGPFAQYF. CDR3 DNA: TGTGCCAGCAGCCCGAACGGGCAGGGCCCTTTTGCCCAGTACTTC.

Details on this clone: One end of the junction is discordant with germline, which a read error may explain. This sequence joins TRBV9 and TRBJ1-1, with D perhaps matching TRBD1 (6 bases). From germline, CDR1 is SGDLS and CDR2 YYNGEE. There are 14 residues in the CDR3. The CDR3: CASNVLTGNTEAFF. The CDR3 DNA is TGTGCCAGCAACGTATTGACAGGGAACACTGAAGCTTTCTTT.

This chain links TRBV20-1 with TRBJ2-5, with D hard to call. Per germline, CDR1 DFQATT and CDR2 SNEGSKA (reference sequence). The CDR3 has 11 residues. Trimming cost V 6 bases and J 1 base, with 6 bases left between them. Written as DNA, the CDR3 is TGCAGTGCCCACCCCCAAGAGACCCAGTACTTC. Amino acids: CSAHPQETQYF.